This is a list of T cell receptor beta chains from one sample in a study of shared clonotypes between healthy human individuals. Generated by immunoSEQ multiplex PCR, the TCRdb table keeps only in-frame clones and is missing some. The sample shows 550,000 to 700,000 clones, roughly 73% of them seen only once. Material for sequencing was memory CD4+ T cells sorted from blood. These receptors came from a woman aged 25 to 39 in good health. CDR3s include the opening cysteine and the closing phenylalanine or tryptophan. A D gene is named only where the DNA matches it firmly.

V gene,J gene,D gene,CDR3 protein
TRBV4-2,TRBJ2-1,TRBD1,CASSQELTGGSYNEQFF
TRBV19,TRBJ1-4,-,CASSIFGEKLFF
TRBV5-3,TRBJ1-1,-,CARSLARSDTRGWNTEAFF
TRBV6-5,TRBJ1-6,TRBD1,CASSYWTGPDSPLHF
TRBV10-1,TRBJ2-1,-,CASSESSGTYNEQFF
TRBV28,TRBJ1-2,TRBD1,CASSIPWDRVYGYTF
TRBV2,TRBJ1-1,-,CASSVQGSETEAFF
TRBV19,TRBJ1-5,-,CASRLGLAGPQHF
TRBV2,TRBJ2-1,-,CASTGVSSYNEQFF
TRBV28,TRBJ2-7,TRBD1,CASSQGDRDYEQYF
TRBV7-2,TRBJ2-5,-,CASSFQGVGGETQYF